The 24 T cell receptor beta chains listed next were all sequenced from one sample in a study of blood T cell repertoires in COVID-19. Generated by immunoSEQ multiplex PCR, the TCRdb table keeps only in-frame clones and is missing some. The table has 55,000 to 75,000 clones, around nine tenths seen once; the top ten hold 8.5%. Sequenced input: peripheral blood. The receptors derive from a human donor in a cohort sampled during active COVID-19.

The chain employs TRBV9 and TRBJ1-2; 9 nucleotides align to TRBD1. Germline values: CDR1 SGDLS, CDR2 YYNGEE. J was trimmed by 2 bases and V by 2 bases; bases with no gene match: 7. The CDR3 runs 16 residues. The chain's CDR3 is CASSVSLQGANYGYTF. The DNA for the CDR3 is TGTGCCAGCAGCGTTTCGCTACAGGGGGCGAACTATGGCTACACCTTC.

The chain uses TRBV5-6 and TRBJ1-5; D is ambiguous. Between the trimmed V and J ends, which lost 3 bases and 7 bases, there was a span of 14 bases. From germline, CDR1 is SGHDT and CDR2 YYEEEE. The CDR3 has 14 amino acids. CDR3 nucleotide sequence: TGTGCCAGCAGCTCGACACGGAACCGACAGCCCCAGCATTTT. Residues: CASSSTRNRQPQHF.

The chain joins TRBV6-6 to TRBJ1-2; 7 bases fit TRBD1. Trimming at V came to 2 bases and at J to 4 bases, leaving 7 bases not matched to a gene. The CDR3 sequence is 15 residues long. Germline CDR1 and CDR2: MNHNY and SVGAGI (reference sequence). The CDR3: CASSYPQGDSYGYTF. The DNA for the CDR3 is TGTGCCAGCAGTTACCCTCAGGGGGACAGCTATGGCTACACCTTC.

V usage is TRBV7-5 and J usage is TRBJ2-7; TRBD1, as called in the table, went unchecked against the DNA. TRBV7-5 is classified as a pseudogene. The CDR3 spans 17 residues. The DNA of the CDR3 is TGTGCCAGAAGCTTACCGCAAATACAGGTATCCTCCTACGAGCAGTACTTC. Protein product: CARSLPQIQVSSYEQYF.

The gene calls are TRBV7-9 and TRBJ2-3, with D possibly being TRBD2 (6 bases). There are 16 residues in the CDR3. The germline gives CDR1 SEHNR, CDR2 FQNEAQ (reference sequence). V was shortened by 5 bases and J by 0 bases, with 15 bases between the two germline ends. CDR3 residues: CASSPRASDSTDTQYF. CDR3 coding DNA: TGTGCCAGCAGCCCGAGGGCTAGCGACAGCACAGATACGCAGTATTTT.

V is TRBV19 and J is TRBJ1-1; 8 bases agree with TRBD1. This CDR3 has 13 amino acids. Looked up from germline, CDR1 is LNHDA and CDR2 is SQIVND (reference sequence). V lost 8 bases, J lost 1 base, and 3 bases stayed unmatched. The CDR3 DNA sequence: TGTGCCAGTTGTACAGGGGGGAACACTGAAGCTTTCTTT. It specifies CASCTGGNTEAFF.

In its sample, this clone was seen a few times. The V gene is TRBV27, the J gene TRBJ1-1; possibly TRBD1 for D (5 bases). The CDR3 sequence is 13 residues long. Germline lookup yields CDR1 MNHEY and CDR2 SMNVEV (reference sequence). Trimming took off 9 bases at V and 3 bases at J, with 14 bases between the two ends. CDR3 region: CASQWGGDTEAFF. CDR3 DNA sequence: TGTGCCAGTCAGTGGGGGGGGGACACTGAAGCTTTCTTT.

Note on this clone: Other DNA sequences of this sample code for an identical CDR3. CDR3 protein: CASTGNTEAFF. The CDR3 DNA reads TGTGCCAGCACCGGGAACACTGAAGCTTTCTTT. The chain couples TRBV27 to TRBJ1-1; no reliable D call. The CDR3 length is 11 residues. CDR1 is MNHEY, CDR2 SMNVEV, per germline (reference sequence). The V and J ends lost 7 bases and 1 base respectively, with 4 bases between them.

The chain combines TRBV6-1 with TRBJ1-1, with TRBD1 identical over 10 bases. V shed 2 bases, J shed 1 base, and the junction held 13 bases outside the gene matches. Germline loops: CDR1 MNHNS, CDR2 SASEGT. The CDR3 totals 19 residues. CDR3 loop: CASSESPGTGALKNTEAFF. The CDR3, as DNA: TGTGCCAGCAGTGAATCCCCCGGGACAGGGGCCCTGAAGAACACTGAAGCTTTCTTT.

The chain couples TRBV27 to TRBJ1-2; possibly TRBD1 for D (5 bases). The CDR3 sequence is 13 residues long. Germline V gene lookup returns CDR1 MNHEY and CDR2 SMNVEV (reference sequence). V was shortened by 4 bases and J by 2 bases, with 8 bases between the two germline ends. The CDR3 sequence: CASSYQGNYGYTF. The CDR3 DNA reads TGTGCCAGCAGTTATCAGGGAAACTATGGCTACACCTTC.

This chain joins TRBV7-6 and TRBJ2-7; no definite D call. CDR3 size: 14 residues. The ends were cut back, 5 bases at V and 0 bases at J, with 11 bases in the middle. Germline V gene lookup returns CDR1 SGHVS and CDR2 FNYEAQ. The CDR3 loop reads CASSKAPSSYEQYF. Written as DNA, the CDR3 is TGTGCCAGCAGCAAAGCACCGAGCTCCTACGAGCAGTACTTC.

The CDR3 loop reads CASSVNRLGGKLFF. The CDR3 DNA reads as TGTGCCAGCTCCGTCAACAGGTTAGGGGGAAAACTGTTTTTT. The V call is TRBV28, the J call TRBJ1-4; a possible D gene is TRBD1 (6 bases). Germline V gives CDR1 MDHEN, CDR2 SYDVKM. Trimming shortened V by 8 bases and J by 10 bases, and 20 bases separated the two germline ends. CDR3 length: 14 amino acids.

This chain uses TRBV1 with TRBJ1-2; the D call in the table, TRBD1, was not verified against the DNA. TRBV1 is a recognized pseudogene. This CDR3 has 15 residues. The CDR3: CTSSQRTGGQDGYTF. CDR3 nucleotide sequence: TGCACCAGCAGCCAGAGGACAGGGGGGCAGGATGGCTACACCTTC.

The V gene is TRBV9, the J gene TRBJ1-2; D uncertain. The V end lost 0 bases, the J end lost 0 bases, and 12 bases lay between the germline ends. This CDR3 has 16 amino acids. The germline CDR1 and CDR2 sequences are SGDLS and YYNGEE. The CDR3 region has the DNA TGTGCCAGCAGCGTAGACCCGGGAATCGCTAACTATGGCTACACCTTC. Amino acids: CASSVDPGIANYGYTF.

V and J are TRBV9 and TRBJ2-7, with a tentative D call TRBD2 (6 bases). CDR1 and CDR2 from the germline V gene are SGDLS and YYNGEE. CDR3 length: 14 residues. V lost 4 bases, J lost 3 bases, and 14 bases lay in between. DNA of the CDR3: TGTGCCAGCAGCTTAGGGACTGAGGGCTACGAGCAGTACTTC. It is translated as CASSLGTEGYEQYF.

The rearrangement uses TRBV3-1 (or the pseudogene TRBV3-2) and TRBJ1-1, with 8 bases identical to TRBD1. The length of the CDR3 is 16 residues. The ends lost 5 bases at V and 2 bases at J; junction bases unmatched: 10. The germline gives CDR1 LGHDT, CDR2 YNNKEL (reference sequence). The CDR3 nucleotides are TGTGCCAGCAGCGGGACCGGGACAGGCCCAAACACTGAAGCTTTCTTT. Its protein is CASSGTGTGPNTEAFF.

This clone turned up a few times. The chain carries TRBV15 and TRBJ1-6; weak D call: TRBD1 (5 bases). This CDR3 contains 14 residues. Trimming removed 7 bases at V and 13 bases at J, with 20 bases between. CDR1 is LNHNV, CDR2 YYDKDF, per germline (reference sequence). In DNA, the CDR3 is TGTGCCACCACCCTAGGAGGGGCAAAAGGTCCCCTCCACTTT. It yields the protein CATTLGGAKGPLHF. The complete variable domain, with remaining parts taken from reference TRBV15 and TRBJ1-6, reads DAMVIQNPRYQVTQFGKPVTLSCSQTLNHNVMYWYQQKSSQAPKLLFHYYDKDFNNEADTPDNFQSRRPNTSFCFLDIRSPGLGDTAMYLCATTLGGAKGPLHFGNGTRLTVT.

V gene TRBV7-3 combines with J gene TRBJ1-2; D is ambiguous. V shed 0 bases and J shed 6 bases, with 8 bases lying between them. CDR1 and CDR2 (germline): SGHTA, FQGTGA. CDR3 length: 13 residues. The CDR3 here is CASSLTGGNGYTF. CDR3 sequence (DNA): TGTGCCAGCAGCTTAACTGGCGGGAATGGCTACACCTTC.

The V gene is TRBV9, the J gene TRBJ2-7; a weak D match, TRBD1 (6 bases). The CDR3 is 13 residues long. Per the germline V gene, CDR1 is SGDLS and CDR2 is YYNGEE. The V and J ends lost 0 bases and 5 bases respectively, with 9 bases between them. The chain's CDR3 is CASSVGGLDEQYF. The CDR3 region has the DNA TGTGCCAGCAGCGTAGGGGGGCTTGACGAGCAGTACTTC.

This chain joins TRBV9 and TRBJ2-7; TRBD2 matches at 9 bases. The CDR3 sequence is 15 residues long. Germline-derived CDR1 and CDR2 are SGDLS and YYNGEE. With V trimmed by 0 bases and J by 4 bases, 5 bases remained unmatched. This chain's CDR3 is CASSVDGGGAYEQYF. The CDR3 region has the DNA TGTGCCAGCAGCGTAGATGGCGGGGGGGCGTACGAGCAGTACTTC. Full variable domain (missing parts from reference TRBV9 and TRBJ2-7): DSGVTQTPKHLITATGQRVTLRCSPRSGDLSVYWYQQSLDQGLQFLIQYYNGEERAKGNILERFSAQQFPDLHSELNLSSLELGDSALYFCASSVDGGGAYEQYFGPGTRLTVT.

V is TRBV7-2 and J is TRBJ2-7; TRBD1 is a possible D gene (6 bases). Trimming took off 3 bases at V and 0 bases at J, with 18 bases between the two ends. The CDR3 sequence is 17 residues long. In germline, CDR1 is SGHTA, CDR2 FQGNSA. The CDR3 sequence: CASSLPVGAPSSYEQYF. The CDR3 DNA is TGTGCCAGCAGCTTGCCCGTGGGGGCGCCGAGCTCCTACGAGCAGTACTTC.

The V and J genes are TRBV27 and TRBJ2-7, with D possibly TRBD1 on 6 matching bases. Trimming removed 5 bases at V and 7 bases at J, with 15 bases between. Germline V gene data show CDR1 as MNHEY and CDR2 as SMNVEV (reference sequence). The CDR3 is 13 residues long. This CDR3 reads CASSQVRGSEQYF. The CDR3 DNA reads TGTGCCAGCAGTCAGGTCAGGGGCTCTGAGCAGTACTTC.

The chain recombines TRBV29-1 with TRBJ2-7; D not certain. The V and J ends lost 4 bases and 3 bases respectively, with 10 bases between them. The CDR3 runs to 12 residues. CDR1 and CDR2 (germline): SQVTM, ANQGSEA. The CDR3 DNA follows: TGCAGCGTTGTCCTAGATGTCTACGAGCAGTACTTC. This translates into CSVVLDVYEQYF.

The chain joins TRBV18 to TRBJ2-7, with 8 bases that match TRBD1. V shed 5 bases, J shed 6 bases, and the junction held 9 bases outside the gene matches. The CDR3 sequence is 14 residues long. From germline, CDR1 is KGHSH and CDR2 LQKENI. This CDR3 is CASSNTGGWGEQYF. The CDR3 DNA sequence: TGTGCCAGCTCAAATACAGGGGGATGGGGCGAGCAGTACTTC.